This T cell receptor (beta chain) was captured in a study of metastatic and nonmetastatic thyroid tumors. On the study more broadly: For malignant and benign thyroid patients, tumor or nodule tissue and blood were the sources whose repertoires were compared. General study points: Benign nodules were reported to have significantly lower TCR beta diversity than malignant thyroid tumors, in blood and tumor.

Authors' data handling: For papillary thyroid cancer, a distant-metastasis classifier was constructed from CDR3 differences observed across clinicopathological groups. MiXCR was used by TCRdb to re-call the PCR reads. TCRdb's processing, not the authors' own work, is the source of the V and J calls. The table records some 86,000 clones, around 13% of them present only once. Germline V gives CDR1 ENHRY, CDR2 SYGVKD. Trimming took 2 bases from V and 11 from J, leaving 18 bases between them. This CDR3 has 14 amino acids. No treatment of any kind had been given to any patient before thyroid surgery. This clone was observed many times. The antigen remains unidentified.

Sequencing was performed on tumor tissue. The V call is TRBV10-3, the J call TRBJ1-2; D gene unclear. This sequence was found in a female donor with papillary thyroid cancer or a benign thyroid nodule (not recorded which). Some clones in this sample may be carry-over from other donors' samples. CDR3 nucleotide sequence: TGTGCCATCAGTGAGGAGGGAGGAATTCTTGGTTACACCTTC. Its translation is CAISEEGGILGYTF.